This T cell receptor beta chain stems from a study of cytomegalovirus exposure and HLA in healthy donors. CDR1 SGHRS and CDR2 YFSETQ come from the germline V gene. The trim removed 0 bases at V and 6 bases at J, leaving 1 base unmatched. The CDR3 is 15 residues long. PCR used 60 Vbeta primers and 13 Jbeta primers. The method was immunoSEQ multiplex PCR; TCRdb's version includes in-frame clones alone and lacks a portion of them. The data show fewer than 200,000 clones, about 75% seen once. The specimen sequenced was PBMCs. This rearrangement joins TRBV5-1 to TRBJ2-1, with 12 bases aligning to TRBD2. This TCR came from a male donor in good health and CMV-seropositive. CDR3 loop: CASSLASGGANEQFF. DNA for the CDR3: TGCGCCAGCAGCTTGGCTAGCGGGGGGGCCAATGAGCAGTTCTTC.